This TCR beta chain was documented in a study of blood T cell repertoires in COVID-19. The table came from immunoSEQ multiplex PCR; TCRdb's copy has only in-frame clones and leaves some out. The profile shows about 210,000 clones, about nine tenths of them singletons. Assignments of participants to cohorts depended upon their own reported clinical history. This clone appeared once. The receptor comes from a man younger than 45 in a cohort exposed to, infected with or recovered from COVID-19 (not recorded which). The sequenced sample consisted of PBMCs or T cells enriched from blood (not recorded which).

CDR3 nucleotides: TGTGCCAGCAGCTTTAGGGGGTGGCGGTACTTC. Translating it yields CASSFRGWRYF. V gene TRBV28 combines with J gene TRBJ2-7; perhaps TRBD1 as D (6 bases). The CDR3 sequence is 11 residues long. The V end was cut by 6 bases, the J end by 12 bases, with 15 bases between. The germline CDR1 and CDR2 sequences are MDHEN and SYDVKM.